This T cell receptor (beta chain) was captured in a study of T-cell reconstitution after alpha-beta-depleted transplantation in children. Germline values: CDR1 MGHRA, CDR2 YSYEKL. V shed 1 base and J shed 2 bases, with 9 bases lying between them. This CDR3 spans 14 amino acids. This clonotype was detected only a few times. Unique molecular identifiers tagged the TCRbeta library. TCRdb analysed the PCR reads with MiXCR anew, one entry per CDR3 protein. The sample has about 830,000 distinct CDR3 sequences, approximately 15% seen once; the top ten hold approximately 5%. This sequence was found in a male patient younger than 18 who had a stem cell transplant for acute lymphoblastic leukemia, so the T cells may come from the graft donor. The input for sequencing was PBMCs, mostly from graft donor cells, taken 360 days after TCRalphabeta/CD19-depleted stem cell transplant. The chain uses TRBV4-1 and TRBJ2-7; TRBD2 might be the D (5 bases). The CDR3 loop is CASSQVATAYEQYF. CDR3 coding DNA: TGCGCCAGCAGCCAAGTAGCGACGGCCTACGAGCAGTACTTC.